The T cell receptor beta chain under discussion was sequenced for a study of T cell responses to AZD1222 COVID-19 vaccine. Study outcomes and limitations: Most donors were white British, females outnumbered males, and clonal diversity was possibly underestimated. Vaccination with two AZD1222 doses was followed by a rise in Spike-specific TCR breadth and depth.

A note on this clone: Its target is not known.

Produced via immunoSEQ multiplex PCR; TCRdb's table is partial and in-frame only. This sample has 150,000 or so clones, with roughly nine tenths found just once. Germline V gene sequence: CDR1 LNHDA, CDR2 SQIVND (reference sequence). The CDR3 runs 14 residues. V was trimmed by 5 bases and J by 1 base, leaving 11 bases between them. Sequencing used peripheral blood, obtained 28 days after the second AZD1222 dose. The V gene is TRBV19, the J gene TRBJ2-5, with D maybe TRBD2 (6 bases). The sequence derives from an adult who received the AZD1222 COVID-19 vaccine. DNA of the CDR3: TGTGCCAGTAGTCCCGGGAGTCTCCAAGAGACCCAGTACTTC. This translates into CASSPGSLQETQYF.